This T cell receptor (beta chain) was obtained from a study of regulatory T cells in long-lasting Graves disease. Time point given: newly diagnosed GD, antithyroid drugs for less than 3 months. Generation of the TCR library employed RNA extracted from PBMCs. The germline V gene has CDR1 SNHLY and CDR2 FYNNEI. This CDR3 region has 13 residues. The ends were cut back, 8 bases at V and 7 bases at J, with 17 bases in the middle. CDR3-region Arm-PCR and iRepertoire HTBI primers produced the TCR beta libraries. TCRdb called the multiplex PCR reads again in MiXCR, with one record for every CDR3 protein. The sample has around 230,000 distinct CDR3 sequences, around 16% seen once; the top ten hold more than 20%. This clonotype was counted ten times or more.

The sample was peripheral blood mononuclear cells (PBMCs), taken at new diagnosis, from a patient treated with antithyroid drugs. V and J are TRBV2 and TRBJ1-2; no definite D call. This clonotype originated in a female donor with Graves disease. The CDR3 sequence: CASLGWRVSGYTF. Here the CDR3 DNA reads TGTGCCAGCCTAGGGTGGCGGGTCTCTGGCTACACCTTC.